This TCR beta chain stems from a study of vaccination and CD4 T cells after COVID-19. Study-level background: Nasal swab PCR had detected SARS-CoV-2 in convalescent patients, some ten mild and one severe. Findings and limits, study-wide: Convalescent patients gained a median approximately 90% of their reactive clones only post-vaccination.

V was shortened by 0 bases and J by 3 bases, with 16 bases between the two germline ends. The germline CDR1 and CDR2 sequences are SGHRS and YFSETQ. There are 18 residues in the CDR3. CD4+ T cells that had been cultured provided DNA sequenced with the Oncomine TCR Beta short-read assay. TCRdb re-called the PCR reads with MiXCR, one entry per CDR3 protein. Of fewer than 15,000 distinct CDR3 sequences in the sample, approximately 45% were seen once. To note about this clonotype: The antigen remains unidentified.

Treatment reported: approximately nine-day PBMC culture with coronavirus spike peptide pools or control peptides (ViraFEST assay). The rearrangement joins TRBV5-1 to TRBJ1-6; D may be TRBD1 (6 bases). The TCR was taken from a human donor who had recovered from COVID-19. Input material: CD4+ T cells from blood, cultured in vitro. The CDR3 bases are TGCGCCAGCAGCTTGGCCTTAGGGGGAACGGGCTATAATTCACCCCTCCACTTT. Translation: CASSLALGGTGYNSPLHF.